The rows below give T cell receptor beta chains drawn from one sample of a study of T cell repertoires in cytomegalovirus infection. TCRdb ran MiXCR on the reads and lists one entry per CDR3 protein. Of 200,000 to 300,000 distinct CDR3 sequences listed, approximately 15% are singletons. The source material was PBMCs. These receptors all stem from a human donor in good health (CMV status not recorded). Some clones in this sample may be carry-over from other donors' samples. Both conserved end residues are part of each CDR3. A D gene is named only where the DNA matches it firmly. Where a row states a size, it is once, few, many or the class of an expanded clone; other rows omit it.

clone_size d_call j_call v_call cdr3_nt cdr3_aa
- TRBD1 TRBJ1-5 TRBV29-1 TGCAGCTCCAGGGGGGACGCCGACGTCCGAATCACGCTCCAGCATTTT CSSRGDADVRITLQHF
- TRBD2 TRBJ2-1 TRBV5-1 TGCGCCAGCAGCTTCGGGACTAGCGGGACCCATGAGCAGTTCTTC CASSFGTSGTHEQFF
few TRBD1 TRBJ1-1 TRBV19 TGTGCCAGTAGTATCTTGGGGGACAGGGGGGGCGAGAACACTGAAGCTTTCTTT CASSILGDRGGENTEAFF
many - TRBJ1-6 TRBV28 TGTGCCAGCAGCCAGCGGGGGGATGCGGATTCACCCCTCCACTTT CASSQRGDADSPLHF
many TRBD1 TRBJ1-2 TRBV20-1 TGCAGTGTTTCGCGGGACAGGGACGTCTATGGCTACACCTTC CSVSRDRDVYGYTF
many TRBD2 TRBJ2-1 TRBV6-2/TRBV6-3 TGTGCCAGCAACGGCGGGAGGAACTACAATGAGCAGTTCTTC CASNGGRNYNEQFF
- - TRBJ2-5 TRBV29-1 TGCAGCGTTGAAGATCCGGCATTCCAAGAGACCCAGTACTTC CSVEDPAFQETQYF
- - TRBJ1-5 TRBV3-1 TGTGCCAGCAGCCAAGGGCAGCAACACAATCAGCCCCAGCATTTT CASSQGQQHNQPQHF
- TRBD1 TRBJ2-5 TRBV15 TGTGCCACACGTACAGGGGGGTACCAAGAGACCCAGTACTTC CATRTGGYQETQYF
many TRBD1 TRBJ2-5 TRBV27 TGTGCCAGCAGAGGGACAGGGCGGGAGACCCAGTACTTC CASRGTGRETQYF
many - TRBJ2-7 TRBV28 TGTGCCAGCAGTTTAGAAACAGGCCCCTACGAGCAGTACTTC CASSLETGPYEQYF
many TRBD2 TRBJ2-5 TRBV6-1 TGTGCCAGCAGACAACCTTTTATAGCGGGGCTCCAAGAGACCCAGTACTTC CASRQPFIAGLQETQYF
many - TRBJ2-7 TRBV28 TGTGCCAGCACGGGAGTGGGGGGTTACGAGCAGTACTTC CASTGVGGYEQYF
- - TRBJ2-5 TRBV29-1 TGCAGCGTTGGCATCCCAGGGATCCAAGAGACCCAGTACTTC CSVGIPGIQETQYF
- - TRBJ2-1 TRBV19 TGTGCCAGTAGTGGGGTGGGGGGAATCGGATACAATGAGCAGTTCTTC CASSGVGGIGYNEQFF
few - TRBJ2-1 TRBV10-3 TGTGCCATCAGTGATGGCAACTCCTACAATGAGCAGTTCTTC CAISDGNSYNEQFF
many - TRBJ2-3 TRBV7-2 TGTGCCAGCAGCTCCACCCCGTGGCAGGGCAAAAACACAGATACGCAGTATTTT CASSSTPWQGKNTDTQYF
- - TRBJ2-7 TRBV7-6 TGTGCCAGCAGCCTTGGTGGAGACAAAGCCTACGAGCAGTACTTC CASSLGGDKAYEQYF
few - TRBJ2-7 TRBV29-1 TGCAGCGTTGGACGAGAGCACGAGCAGTACTTC CSVGREHEQYF
many TRBD1 TRBJ2-1 TRBV19 TGTGCCAGTGCTGGAATAAGACAGGGGGCGGAACTCTTCTTC CASAGIRQGAELFF
many TRBD2 TRBJ2-5 TRBV12-3/TRBV12-4 TGTGCCAGCAGTCCTCCGGGACTAGCGCAAGAGACCCAGTACTTC CASSPPGLAQETQYF
few - TRBJ1-3 TRBV6-5 TGTGCCAGCAGTCCAAGTTGGGTCTCTGGAAACACCATATATTTT CASSPSWVSGNTIYF
- - TRBJ2-1 TRBV12-3/TRBV12-4 TGTGCCAGCAGTTTGGGGTGGCCAACCAAACCCTACAATGAGCAGTTCTTC CASSLGWPTKPYNEQFF
many - TRBJ1-5 TRBV6-2/TRBV6-3 TGTGCCAGCAGTTACTCGATAGGGCTGGACAATCAGCCCCAGCATTTT CASSYSIGLDNQPQHF
many TRBD1 TRBJ2-2 TRBV4-2 TGTGCCAGCAGCCGCGGGACAGGGGCGGAGGAGCTGTTTTTT CASSRGTGAEELFF
few TRBD2 TRBJ2-1 TRBV2 TGTGCCAGCAGTGAATGGGGGACTAGCGGGAGTAGTGAGCAGTTCTTC CASSEWGTSGSSEQFF
- - TRBJ2-1 TRBV6-2/TRBV6-3 TGTGCCAGCGCACAGGGCAATGAGCAGTTCTTC CASAQGNEQFF
- - TRBJ2-5 TRBV7-9 TGTGCCAGCAGCTTAGCATTAGCGGATCAAGAGACCCAGTACTTC CASSLALADQETQYF
many - TRBJ2-7 TRBV4-1 TGCGCCAGCAGCCAAAACAGGGCCCTCTCCTACGAGCAGTACTTC CASSQNRALSYEQYF
- - TRBJ2-1 TRBV20-1 TGCAGTGCCCCGGCGTGGAGCAATGAGCAGTTCTTC CSAPAWSNEQFF
many TRBD1 TRBJ1-5 TRBV28 TGTGCCAGCTCAAAAGGGACAGGGCAGGTTCAGCCCCAGCATTTT CASSKGTGQVQPQHF
- - TRBJ1-2 TRBV25-1 TGTGCCAGCAGTGAATCCGGCGACCGGTATGGCTACACCTTC CASSESGDRYGYTF
many TRBD1 TRBJ1-1 TRBV14 TGTGCCAGCAGCCAAATTAAAACCGGGACAGGCCTGAAGTCGGAAGCTTTCTTT CASSQIKTGTGLKSEAFF
- TRBD1 TRBJ1-5 TRBV9 TGTGCCAGCAGCAAAGGGACAGGGGGAGGTCAGCACCAGCATTTT CASSKGTGGGQHQHF
once - TRBJ1-4 TRBV4-3 TGCGCCAGCAGCCAAGATTGGGCAGGGAGGGGGATAAATGAAAAACTGTTTTTT CASSQDWAGRGINEKLFF
many - TRBJ2-1 TRBV7-9 TGTGCCAGCAGCCCCACGGATAGGCTGTTCTTC CASSPTDRLFF
- - TRBJ2-7 TRBV28 TGTGCCAGCAGCCCCCCCGACAGGACGAGCTACGAGCAGTACTTC CASSPPDRTSYEQYF
many - TRBJ1-5 TRBV6-1 TGTGCCAGCAGGATCGGGACCAATCAGCCCCAGCATTTT CASRIGTNQPQHF
- TRBD1 TRBJ2-2 TRBV20-1 TGCAGTGCTAAGGTTTTTGGGACAGGGTTTACCGGGGAGCTGTTTTTT CSAKVFGTGFTGELFF
few TRBD1 TRBJ1-1 TRBV7-2 TGTGCCAGCAGCTCCCGGACAGGGGGAGGGAACACTGAAGCTTTCTTT CASSSRTGGGNTEAFF